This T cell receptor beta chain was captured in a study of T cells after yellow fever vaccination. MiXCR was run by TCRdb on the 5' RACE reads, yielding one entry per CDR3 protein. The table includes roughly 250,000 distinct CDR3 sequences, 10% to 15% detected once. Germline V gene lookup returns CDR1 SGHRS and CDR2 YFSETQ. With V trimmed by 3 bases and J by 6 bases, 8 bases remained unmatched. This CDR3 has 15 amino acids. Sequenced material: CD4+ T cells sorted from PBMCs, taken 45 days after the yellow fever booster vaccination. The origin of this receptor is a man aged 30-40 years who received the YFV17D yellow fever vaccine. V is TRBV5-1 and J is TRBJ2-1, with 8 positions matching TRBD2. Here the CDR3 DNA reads TGCGCCAGCAGCTCAGCGGGAGTGTTAGGCAATGAGCAGTTCTTC. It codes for CASSSAGVLGNEQFF.